The 27 T cell receptor beta chains given below trace back to one sample, sequenced in a study of early T cells in non-severe SARS-CoV-2 infection. One entry per CDR3 protein, called by TCRdb with MiXCR from the 5' RACE reads. The sample records 20,000 to 30,000 distinct CDR3 sequences, 4.5% to 7% being singletons. The specimen sequenced was whole blood. The receptors were gathered from an adult who was a healthcare worker with PCR-confirmed SARS-CoV-2 infection or an uninfected control (not recorded which).

The chain recombines TRBV29-1 with TRBJ2-1; possible D gene TRBD1, 5 bases. The CDR3 runs 16 residues. The germline CDR1 and CDR2 sequences are SQVTM and ANQGSEA. V shed 0 bases and J shed 0 bases, with 12 bases lying between them. CDR3 protein: CSVEDHGASSYNEQFF. CDR3 sequence (DNA): TGCAGCGTTGAAGATCATGGGGCGAGCTCCTACAATGAGCAGTTCTTC.

This clonotype was picked up a small number of times. The genes are TRBV2 and TRBJ1-2; D unresolved. The CDR3 length is 11 residues. The germline gives CDR1 SNHLY, CDR2 FYNNEI. With 9 bases removed from V and 0 bases from J, the gap between germline ends came to 5 bases. CDR3 in amino acids: CASRTNYGYTF. CDR3 coding DNA: TGTGCCAGTAGAACTAACTATGGCTACACCTTC. Complete variable domain (other parts from reference TRBV2 and TRBJ1-2): EPEVTQTPSHQVTQMGQEVILRCVPISNHLYFYWYRQILGQKVEFLVSFYNNEISEKSEIFDDQFSVERPDGSNFTLKIRSTKLEDSAMYFCASRTNYGYTFGSGTRLTVV.

This clonotype was seen only a few times. The gene calls are TRBV5-1 and TRBJ1-3; no clear D gene. This CDR3 is 15 amino acids long. Germline V CDR1 and CDR2: SGHRS, YFSETQ. Between the trimmed V and J ends, which lost 0 bases and 2 bases, there was a span of 9 bases. The CDR3 region is CASSLEGLPGNTIYF. CDR3 nucleotides: TGCGCCAGCAGCTTGGAAGGGTTGCCTGGAAACACCATATATTTT.

This clonotype was seen a handful of times. V gene TRBV9 combines with J gene TRBJ2-2; TRBD2 might be the D (5 bases). Trimming cost V 3 bases and J 6 bases, with 12 bases left between them. The CDR3 extends over 14 amino acids. Germline CDR1 SGDLS, CDR2 YYNGEE. The CDR3 coding sequence is TGTGCCAGCAGCGCCGCCGTCGGGGCCGGGGAGCTGTTTTTT. It encodes CASSAAVGAGELFF. The whole variable domain, remainder taken from reference TRBV9 and TRBJ2-2, is DSGVTQTPKHLITATGQRVTLRCSPRSGDLSVYWYQQSLDQGLQFLIQYYNGEERAKGNILERFSAQQFPDLHSELNLSSLELGDSALYFCASSAAVGAGELFFGEGSRLTVL.

This clonotype was seen ten or more times. The chain has TRBV7-2 and TRBJ2-5; D not resolved. V was cut by 3 bases and J by 7 bases, with 9 bases left in between. CDR1 is SGHTA and CDR2 is FQGNSA in the germline V gene. The CDR3 consists of 12 residues. The CDR3 here is CASSFPSGTQYF. The CDR3 coding sequence is TGTGCCAGCAGCTTCCCCTCGGGGACCCAGTACTTC.

This clonotype was found many times. The rearrangement uses TRBV4-2 and TRBJ1-1; 7 bases map to TRBD1. Trimming took 4 bases from V and 2 from J; bases not matched to a gene: 7. In germline, CDR1 is LGHNA, CDR2 YNFKEQ. The CDR3 totals 15 residues. CDR3 sequence (DNA): TGTGCCAGCAGCCCATCACAGGGGCCTAACACTGAAGCTTTCTTT. It codes for CASSPSQGPNTEAFF.

This clonotype was found a few times. The chain employs TRBV11-2 and TRBJ2-5, with TRBD2 identical over 8 bases. V trimming: 5 bases; J trimming: 2 bases; junction bases outside the gene matches: 13. CDR1 and CDR2 (germline): SGHAT, FQNNGV. The CDR3 contains 17 residues. The CDR3 nucleotides are TGTGCCAGCAGCCCCCGGGAGCGGGGGAGGGGTCAAGAGACCCAGTACTTC. Translated: CASSPRERGRGQETQYF.

Only a few counts were recorded for this clonotype. J is TRBJ2-3 and V is TRBV10-2; D ambiguous. The CDR3 runs 13 residues. Trimming pared 3 bases from V and 6 bases from J, leaving 10 bases between. Per germline, CDR1 WSHSY and CDR2 SAAADI. CDR3 sequence (DNA): TGCGCCAGCAGTGAAGGCGAAGGGGATACGCAGTATTTT. Residues: CASSEGEGDTQYF.

This sequence joins TRBV20-1 and TRBJ2-3; a weak D match, TRBD1 (5 bases). The CDR3 consists of 12 residues. Trimming removed 2 bases at V and 4 bases at J, with 7 bases between. CDR1 and CDR2 from the germline V gene are DFQATT and SNEGSKA (reference sequence). CDR3 sequence: CSARRGPDTQYF. CDR3 nucleotide sequence: TGCAGTGCTAGAAGGGGTCCAGATACGCAGTATTTT.

There are a few counts of this clonotype. The genes are TRBV28 and TRBJ1-1; D is ambiguous. The germline V gene encodes CDR1 MDHEN and CDR2 SYDVKM. Between the trimmed V and J ends, which lost 2 bases and 5 bases, there was a span of 12 bases. The CDR3 covers 14 residues. CDR3 nucleotides: TGTGCCAGCAGTTTAGGTAGATTAGGGACTGAAGCTTTCTTT. Its protein is CASSLGRLGTEAFF.

This clonotype was recorded a few times. For the CDR3, the DNA is TGTGCCAGCAGTTACTCTGGGGGCCTCTCGTCCGGGGAGCTGTTTTTT. Protein: CASSYSGGLSSGELFF. The chain uses TRBV6-5 and TRBJ2-2; tentatively, D is TRBD1 (6 bases). Germline assignment: CDR1 MNHEY and CDR2 SVGAGI. This CDR3 has 16 amino acids. V dropped 0 bases and J dropped 6 bases, with 14 bases sitting between them.

Points on this clonotype: A much larger clone lies a single base off, so this may be a read error. The V call is TRBV5-8, the J call TRBJ2-4; D is unresolved. V gave up 6 bases and J gave up 0 bases, with 16 bases separating them. CDR1 is SGHTS and CDR2 is YDEGEE in the germline V gene. There are 16 residues in the CDR3. The CDR3 nucleotides are TGTGCCAGCACCCCTCACAATTCTCTAGCCAAAAACATTCAGTACTTC. It is translated as CASTPHNSLAKNIQYF.

This clonotype is labeled as medium-sized (0.01 to 0.1%). The chain is built from TRBV28 and TRBJ2-1; tentatively, D is TRBD1 (5 bases). CDR3 length: 13 residues. Trimming pared 4 bases from V and 9 bases from J, leaving 13 bases between. Germline loops: CDR1 MDHEN, CDR2 SYDVKM. CDR3 sequence reads: CASSSPTRGEQFF. The CDR3 coding sequence is TGTGCCAGCAGTTCACCGACAAGGGGTGAGCAGTTCTTC.

At least ten counts were recorded for this clonotype. The chain uses TRBV12-3 or TRBV12-4 and TRBJ1-4; 8 bases line up with TRBD1. J gave up 8 bases and V 6 bases, and 11 bases lay outside the gene matches. CDR3 length equals 15 residues. This CDR3 reads CASRQGQGRMEKLFF. Written as DNA, the CDR3 is TGTGCCAGCAGGCAAGGACAGGGTCGAATGGAAAAACTGTTTTTT.

This chain uses TRBV28 with TRBJ2-5; perhaps TRBD1 as D (6 bases). The CDR3 is 16 residues long. Trimming shortened V by 4 bases and J by 2 bases, and 17 bases separated the two germline ends. Looked up from germline, CDR1 is MDHEN and CDR2 is SYDVKM. The CDR3 DNA reads TGTGCCAGCAGTTACGGGCAGGGGAAGACACAAGAGACCCAGTACTTC. Encoded protein: CASSYGQGKTQETQYF.

The rearrangement joins TRBV7-2 to TRBJ2-5, with D possibly TRBD1 on 6 matching bases. Trimming cost V 3 bases and J 1 base, with 12 bases left between them. The CDR3 runs 15 residues. Germline V CDR1 and CDR2: SGHTA, FQGNSA. Written as DNA, the CDR3 is TGTGCCAGCAGCTTGTGGACAGCACCCCAAGAGACCCAGTACTTC. Its protein product is CASSLWTAPQETQYF.

This clonotype showed up many times. The genes are TRBV20-1 and TRBJ2-1; TRBD1 agrees at 8 bases. This CDR3 contains 15 residues. The J segment lost 8 bases and the V segment lost 5 bases, leaving 14 bases of the junction unmatched. Looked up from germline, CDR1 is DFQATT and CDR2 is SNEGSKA (reference sequence). CDR3 residues: CSAGKPDRAAYEQFF. CDR3 bases: TGCAGTGCTGGCAAACCGGACAGGGCGGCCTATGAGCAGTTCTTC.

This clonotype appeared a few times. V gene TRBV4-1 combines with J gene TRBJ2-1; D might be TRBD2 (6 bases). Trimming removed 1 base from V and 10 bases from J, with 8 bases in between. CDR1 and CDR2 from the germline V gene are MGHRA and YSYEKL. The CDR3 consists of 12 residues. CDR3 DNA sequence: TGCGCCAGCAGCCAAGTTGCGGGAGAGCAGTTCTTC. Translating gives CASSQVAGEQFF.

This clonotype was counted between two and nine times. The chain is built from TRBV11-3 and TRBJ2-1, with TRBD1 identical over 8 bases. The length of the CDR3 is 14 residues. The V segment lost 5 bases and the J segment 5 bases; nucleotides outside the gene matches: 5. The germline V gene encodes CDR1 SGHNT and CDR2 YENEEA. CDR3 sequence (DNA): TGTGCCAGCAGCCTAAGACAGGGGAACAATGAGCAGTTCTTC. Translation gives CASSLRQGNNEQFF.

This clonotype has more than one count but fewer than ten. The chain joins TRBV29-1 to TRBJ2-1; D remains unclear. The germline V gene encodes CDR1 SQVTM and CDR2 ANQGSEA. The CDR3 is made up of 10 amino acids. V lost 7 bases, J lost 6 bases, and 7 bases lay in between. The CDR3 region is CSGSSNEQFF. The CDR3 coding sequence is TGCAGCGGCTCTAGCAATGAGCAGTTCTTC.

This clonotype showed up just a few times. This sequence joins TRBV7-2 and TRBJ2-1; maybe TRBD2 (5 bases). In germline, CDR1 is SGHTA, CDR2 FQGNSA. CDR3 length: 13 residues. With 4 bases removed from V and 9 bases from J, the gap between germline ends came to 13 bases. The CDR3, as DNA: TGTGCCAGCAGCTGGACGGAGGTCAGTGAGCAGTTCTTC. Amino acids: CASSWTEVSEQFF.

This clonotype was observed at least ten times. The chain recombines TRBV29-1 with TRBJ2-7; 7 positions agree with TRBD1. Looked up from germline, CDR1 is SQVTM and CDR2 is ANQGSEA. Trimming cost V 3 bases and J 1 base; bases outside gene matches: 9. This CDR3 is 15 amino acids long. The CDR3 spells CSVEKTGKPSYEQYF. The CDR3 DNA sequence: TGCAGCGTTGAGAAGACAGGGAAGCCTTCCTACGAGCAGTACTTC.

This clonotype was detected many times. The chain joins TRBV29-1 to TRBJ1-1; D not certain. CDR3 length: 11 residues. The V gene's germline CDR1 is SQVTM and CDR2 ANQGSEA. V was shortened by 6 bases and J by 0 bases, with 5 bases between the two germline ends. CDR3 protein: CSVYMNTEAFF. In DNA form, the CDR3 reads TGCAGCGTGTACATGAACACTGAAGCTTTCTTT.

This clonotype was detected only a few times. The V call is TRBV6-2 or TRBV6-3, the J call TRBJ2-6; D is possibly TRBD1 (5 bases). This CDR3 is built from 17 residues. The V and J ends lost 2 bases and 2 bases respectively, with 13 bases between them. CDR1 is MNHEY and CDR2 is SVGEGT in the germline V gene. The CDR3 DNA follows: TGTGCCAGCAGTTACCCGGACATGGGGCCTGGGGCCAACGTCCTGACTTTC. Translation gives CASSYPDMGPGANVLTF.

This clonotype was counted ten times or more. The CDR3 is CASSGNRLDEQYF. The CDR3 DNA reads as TGTGCCAGCAGCGGAAATCGACTGGACGAGCAGTACTTC. V and J are TRBV5-4 and TRBJ2-7; no clear D. CDR3 size: 13 residues. Germline CDR1 and CDR2: SGHNT and YYREEE (reference sequence). Deletions cut 4 bases from V and 5 bases from J, with 13 bases between.

This clonotype was counted many times. DNA of the CDR3: TGTGCCAGCAGTCCACAAAGGCGCAATCAGCCCCAGCATTTT. Its translation is CASSPQRRNQPQHF. The rearrangement uses TRBV27 and TRBJ1-5, with unresolved D. Germline V CDR1 and CDR2: MNHEY, SMNVEV (reference sequence). This CDR3 has 14 amino acids. V lost 5 bases and J lost 2, with 10 bases in between.

This clonotype is labeled as medium-sized (0.01 to 0.1%). The chain has TRBV20-1 and TRBJ1-2; D gene ambiguous. This CDR3 contains 13 residues. With 4 bases removed from V and 4 bases from J, the gap between germline ends came to 13 bases. Germline loops: CDR1 DFQATT, CDR2 SNEGSKA (reference sequence). The CDR3 sequence is CSATDAFLYGYTF. CDR3 sequence (DNA): TGCAGTGCTACGGACGCCTTCCTCTATGGCTACACCTTC.